The TCR beta chain described here comes from a study of CD8 T cells in ankylosing spondylitis. TCRdb passed the 5' RACE reads through MiXCR, listing each CDR3 protein once. Of fewer than 450,000 distinct CDR3 sequences in the sample, approximately 17% were seen once. Notes on the study in general: Roughly eight highly homologous variants formed a TCR beta motif that appeared characteristic of ankylosing spondylitis blood.

This clonotype was detected only a few times. Antigen specificity is unknown. CDR3 size: 14 residues. Trimming stripped 4 bases from V and 3 bases from J, with 10 bases between. Germline loops: CDR1 SNHLY, CDR2 FYNNEI. This TCR was sampled from a male donor with ankylosing spondylitis. V usage is TRBV2 and J usage is TRBJ2-4, with D perhaps given as TRBD1 or TRBD2 (7 bases each). Material for sequencing was blood, either unsorted or a sorted T cell fraction (not recorded which). For the CDR3, the DNA is TGTGCCAGCAGTGCAGGGGGGGTCAAAAACATTCAGTACTTC. This encodes CASSAGGVKNIQYF.